Below are 30 T cell receptor beta chains sequenced from a single sample in a study of T cells in Graves' hyperthyroidism and ophthalmopathy. RNA transcripts yielded amplified TCR beta CDR3 regions. RT-PCR in the first round (using the HTBI primer set) targeted the TCR CDR3. MiXCR, run by TCRdb on the multiplex PCR reads, gives a single entry per CDR3 protein. The data contain over 500,000 distinct CDR3 sequences, 46% of them singletons. Sequences were obtained from peripheral blood or thyroid tissue (not recorded which). These receptors were collected from an adult woman with Graves' disease, either hyperthyroidism or ophthalmopathy (not recorded which).

CDR3 amino acids: CASSLPGTGSEQYF. CDR3 nucleotide sequence: TGTGCCAGCAGCCTTCCCGGGACAGGGAGTGAGCAGTACTTC. The V and J genes are TRBV4-2 and TRBJ2-7; TRBD1 aligns across 9 bases. V shed 4 bases, J shed 7 bases, and the junction held 8 bases outside the gene matches. This CDR3 is built from 14 residues. Germline loops: CDR1 LGHNA, CDR2 YNFKEQ.

This clonotype was counted a single time. This may stem from a read error, because a much larger clone lies one nucleotide away. The V gene is TRBV7-2, the J gene TRBJ1-2, with TRBD1 matching 7 bases. The CDR3 totals 12 residues. Germline loops: CDR1 SGHTA, CDR2 FQGNSA. CDR3 bases: TGTGCCAGCGGGACAGCTAACTGTGGCTACACCTTC. Protein product: CASGTANCGYTF.

This rearrangement joins TRBV7-9 to TRBJ1-1; 7 bases fit TRBD1. With 4 bases clipped from V and 5 bases from J, the junction kept 10 bases outside the gene matches. The CDR3 consists of 15 residues. In germline, CDR1 is SEHNR, CDR2 FQNEAQ (reference sequence). This CDR3 is CASSSSNRGHTEAFF. In DNA, the CDR3 is TGTGCCAGCAGCTCGAGCAACAGGGGACATACTGAAGCTTTCTTT.

This clonotype was detected once. The CDR3 DNA is TGTGCCACCAGAGACAGGGCGAGTTCACCCCTCCACTTT. Translating it yields CATRDRASSPLHF. The chain couples TRBV2 to TRBJ1-6, with 7 positions matching TRBD1. The CDR3 runs to 13 residues. Unmatched junction bases numbered 9, after V lost 10 bases and J lost 9 bases. Germline assignment: CDR1 SNHLY and CDR2 FYNNEI.

This clonotype occurred many times. The chain uses TRBV10-3 and TRBJ2-7; D is unclear. V lost 11 bases to trimming and J lost 3 bases, with 11 bases between them. CDR3 size: 11 residues. Germline assignment: CDR1 ENHRY and CDR2 SYGVKD. CDR3 nucleotides: TGTGCCGTCCGTAGTAACTACGAGCAGTACTTC. Protein product: CAVRSNYEQYF.

Comments on this clonotype: One junction end disagrees with the germline gene, perhaps due to a read error. The chain couples TRBV20-1 to TRBJ2-7; TRBD2 might be the D (5 bases). This CDR3 is 11 amino acids long. CDR1 is DFQATT and CDR2 is SNEGSKA in the germline V gene (reference sequence). The CDR3 DNA reads as TGCAGTGCCCGGGGAATCGGGCTCCTGTTCTTC. It specifies CSARGIGLLFF.

The table lists this clonotype with many counts. The V call is TRBV12-3 or TRBV12-4, the J call TRBJ2-2; the D gene could be TRBD1 or TRBD2 (5 bases each). The CDR3 length is 14 residues. The V gene lost 3 bases and the J gene lost 5 bases, with 10 bases spanning the gap. CDR3 in DNA: TGTGCCAGCAGTTTTGGGGGTGGGACCGGGGAGCTGTTTTTT. This codes for CASSFGGGTGELFF.

This clonotype was recorded many times. The chain is built from TRBV29-1 and TRBJ1-1; 9 positions match TRBD1. The CDR3 has 13 residues. CDR1 is SQVTM and CDR2 is ANQGSEA in the germline V gene. J lost 6 bases, V lost 7 bases, and 9 bases had no gene match. The CDR3 loop reads CSGSTYRGPEAFF. The CDR3 bases are TGCAGCGGCTCCACCTACAGGGGGCCTGAAGCTTTCTTT. The entire variable domain, with the rest obtained from reference TRBV29-1 and TRBJ1-1, is as follows: SAVISQKPSRDICQRGTSLTIQCQVDSQVTMMFWYRQQPGQSLTLIATANQGSEATYESGFVIDKFPISRPNLTFSTLTVSNMSPEDSSIYLCSGSTYRGPEAFFGQGTRLTVV.

The gene calls are TRBV7-2 and TRBJ2-2; D not resolved. CDR3 size: 13 residues. Per germline, CDR1 SGHTA and CDR2 FQGNSA. Trimming pared 5 bases from V and 6 bases from J, leaving 10 bases between. DNA of the CDR3: TGTGCCAGCAGCCCCCGAACGGCCGGGGAGCTGTTTTTT. This sequence encodes CASSPRTAGELFF.

In its sample, this clonotype was seen many times. The gene calls are TRBV7-9 and TRBJ1-1, with D unresolved. CDR3 length equals 14 residues. V was pared by 4 bases and J by 7 bases, with 16 bases between. Germline CDR1 SEHNR, CDR2 FQNEAQ (reference sequence). The CDR3 bases are TGTGCCAGCAGCTCTCAGCATAGCCCCCATGAAGCTTTCTTT. It codes for CASSSQHSPHEAFF. Based on the CDR3 plus reference TRBV7-9 and TRBJ1-1, the full variable domain is DTGVSQNPRHKITKRGQNVTFRCDPISEHNRLYWYRQTLGQGPEFLTYFQNEAQLEKSRLLSDRFSAERPKGSFSTLEIQRTEQGDSAMYLCASSSQHSPHEAFFGQGTRLTVV.

The gene calls are TRBV6-1 and TRBJ1-5; D is ambiguous. The CDR3 covers 14 residues. V lost 6 bases to trimming and J lost 1 base, with 10 bases between them. Per the germline V gene, CDR1 is MNHNS and CDR2 is SASEGT. The CDR3 loop is CASSSRSSNQPQHF. For the CDR3, the DNA is TGTGCCAGCAGCTCCCGGTCCAGCAATCAGCCCCAGCATTTT.

This chain uses TRBV19 with TRBJ1-2; TRBD1 agrees at 8 bases. Trimming took 7 bases from V and 8 from J; bases not matched to a gene: 15. Germline assignment: CDR1 LNHDA and CDR2 SQIVND (reference sequence). The CDR3 sequence is 15 residues long. The CDR3 region is CASTLPGGQGGGYTF. As DNA, the CDR3 is TGTGCCAGTACCCTCCCTGGTGGACAGGGCGGGGGCTACACCTTC. The whole variable domain, filled in from reference TRBV19 and TRBJ1-2, reads DGGITQSPKYLFRKEGQNVTLSCEQNLNHDAMYWYRQDPGQGLRLIYYSQIVNDFQKGDIAEGYSVSREKKESFPLTVTSAQKNPTAFYLCASTLPGGQGGGYTFGSGTRLTVV.

This clonotype was seen more than once but under ten times. V usage is TRBV10-3 and J usage is TRBJ1-1; no clear D. The CDR3 length is 14 residues. Trimming removed 1 base at V and 4 bases at J, with 10 bases between. Looked up from germline, CDR1 is ENHRY and CDR2 is SYGVKD. The CDR3 bases are TGTGCCATCAGTGAGTTAGGTGATGTCACTGAAGCTTTCTTT. It is translated as CAISELGDVTEAFF.

This clonotype has at least ten counts. CDR3 amino acids: CASSDWTSGNTGELFF. CDR3 in DNA: TGTGCCAGCAGCGACTGGACTAGCGGGAACACCGGGGAGCTGTTTTTT. The chain links TRBV7-8 to TRBJ2-2; 10 bases line up with TRBD2. The CDR3 is 16 amino acids. The V and J ends lost 5 bases and 1 base, in that order; junction bases with no gene match: 4. CDR1 SGHVS and CDR2 FQNEAQ come from the germline V gene.

V is TRBV20-1 and J is TRBJ2-5, with 7 bases matching TRBD2. The CDR3 runs 13 residues. V dropped 6 bases and J dropped 4; count of bases not matched to a gene: 8. Germline assignment: CDR1 DFQATT and CDR2 SNEGSKA (reference sequence). The chain's CDR3 is CSASSGNGETQYF. CDR3 in DNA: TGCAGTGCGTCCAGCGGGAACGGAGAGACCCAGTACTTC.

The V call is TRBV15, the J call TRBJ1-6; TRBD1 is a possible D gene (6 bases). The CDR3 loop spans 14 amino acids. V lost 0 bases, J lost 10 bases, and 10 bases lay in between. Per the germline V gene, CDR1 is LNHNV and CDR2 is YYDKDF (reference sequence). Written as DNA, the CDR3 is TGTGCCACCAGCAGAGAAGGGGGGTACTCACCCCTCCACTTT. As protein: CATSREGGYSPLHF.

At least ten counts were recorded for this clonotype. V and J are TRBV4-3 and TRBJ1-1; D is unresolved. V lost 1 base to trimming and J lost 4 bases, with 10 bases between them. Germline loops: CDR1 LGHNA, CDR2 YSLEER. The length of the CDR3 is 14 residues. The chain's CDR3 is CASSQGRASTEAFF. As DNA, the CDR3 is TGCGCCAGCAGCCAAGGTAGAGCAAGCACTGAAGCTTTCTTT.

J is TRBJ2-1 and V is TRBV9, with D unresolved. The CDR3 extends over 15 amino acids. Germline values: CDR1 SGDLS, CDR2 YYNGEE. Trimming cost V 0 bases and J 1 base, with 8 bases left between them. As DNA, the CDR3 is TGTGCCAGCAGCGTAGACAGTTTGTCCTACAATGAGCAGTTCTTC. It specifies CASSVDSLSYNEQFF.

The chain carries TRBV15 and TRBJ2-6; D remains unclear. There are 15 residues in the CDR3. Germline CDR1 and CDR2: LNHNV and YYDKDF (reference sequence). V lost 0 bases, J lost 2 bases, and 5 bases lay in between. The CDR3 DNA is TGTGCCACCAGCAGAGACAGCCCTGGGGCCAACGTCCTGACTTTC. It encodes CATSRDSPGANVLTF.

The sample holds a few counts of this clonotype. The chain has TRBV10-1 and TRBJ1-1, with no clear D. Germline CDR1 and CDR2: WNHNN and SYGVQD (reference sequence). Trimming stripped 0 bases from V and 1 base from J, with 3 bases between. This CDR3 is 13 amino acids long. In DNA, the CDR3 is TGCGCCAGCAGTGAGTCTACGAACACTGAAGCTTTCTTT. It translates to CASSESTNTEAFF.

The V and J genes are TRBV5-1 and TRBJ1-1; D gene ambiguous. V dropped 5 bases and J dropped 5 bases, with 19 bases sitting between them. The germline V gene encodes CDR1 SGHRS and CDR2 YFSETQ. The CDR3 length is 15 residues. The CDR3 DNA reads as TGCGCCAGCAGTCTTCCGACCATCCCTTTGACTGAAGCTTTCTTT. It codes for CASSLPTIPLTEAFF.

V usage is TRBV24-1 and J usage is TRBJ2-7; TRBD1 aligns across 7 bases. With V trimmed by 2 bases and J by 3 bases, 9 bases remained unmatched. The CDR3 sequence is 16 residues long. Germline lookup yields CDR1 KGHDR and CDR2 SFDVKD. The CDR3 sequence: CATSDSVTGTFYEQYF. The CDR3 region has the DNA TGTGCCACCAGTGATTCAGTGACAGGGACCTTCTACGAGCAGTACTTC.

CDR3 coding DNA: TGTGCCAGCAAGGAGGAGACAGGGGGCGGTCAGCCCCAGCATTTT. Protein: CASKEETGGGQPQHF. This chain uses TRBV2 with TRBJ1-5, with 10 bases fitting TRBD1. The ends lost 7 bases at V and 6 bases at J; junction bases unmatched: 9. There are 15 residues in the CDR3. Per the germline V gene, CDR1 is SNHLY and CDR2 is FYNNEI.

The sample holds many counts of this clonotype. The genes are TRBV29-1 and TRBJ2-2; 11 bases agree with TRBD2. CDR3 size: 15 residues. V dropped 5 bases and J dropped 4; count of bases not matched to a gene: 6. In germline, CDR1 is SQVTM, CDR2 ANQGSEA. CDR3 sequence: CSVTSGSWGTGELFF. CDR3 DNA: TGCAGCGTTACTAGCGGGAGTTGGGGCACCGGGGAGCTGTTTTTT.

This clonotype was counted once. The chain combines TRBV5-6 with TRBJ1-1; D not certain. Trimming took 4 bases from V and 7 from J, leaving 11 bases between them. This CDR3 is built from 12 residues. The V gene's germline CDR1 is SGHDT and CDR2 YYEEEE. The DNA of the CDR3 is TGTGCCAGCAGCGGAAGAGCAAATGAAGCTTTCTTT. Translation gives CASSGRANEAFF.

This clonotype was recorded many times. This rearrangement joins TRBV5-1 to TRBJ1-1, with D uncertain. The CDR3 totals 14 residues. The germline gives CDR1 SGHRS, CDR2 YFSETQ. Trimming cost V 3 bases and J 0 bases, with 9 bases left between them. DNA for the CDR3: TGCGCCAGCAGCTCGTCAACAGTGAACACTGAAGCTTTCTTT. This codes for CASSSSTVNTEAFF.

This chain connects TRBV29-1 to TRBJ2-7; 8 bases agree with TRBD2. CDR3 length: 10 residues. The V gene end was trimmed by 6 bases and the J gene end by 7 bases; junction bases not matched to a gene: 2. Germline V gene lookup returns CDR1 SQVTM and CDR2 ANQGSEA. For the CDR3, the DNA is TGCAGCGTCAGCGGGGGAGAGCAGTACTTC. Its protein is CSVSGGEQYF.

This clonotype was seen many times. The V call is TRBV20-1, the J call TRBJ1-6, with D possibly matching TRBD1 (5 bases). Trimming shortened V by 6 bases and J by 5 bases, and 14 bases separated the two germline ends. This CDR3 contains 14 residues. Per the germline V gene, CDR1 is DFQATT and CDR2 is SNEGSKA (reference sequence). This CDR3 is CSATMGGNNSPLHF. The CDR3 bases are TGCAGTGCCACCATGGGGGGGAATAATTCACCCCTCCACTTT.

As concerns this clonotype: Germline and junction disagree at one end, which may indicate a read error. The genes are TRBV9 and TRBJ1-4; TRBD1 might be the D (5 bases). This CDR3 is 16 amino acids long. Germline assignment: CDR1 SGDLS and CDR2 YYNGEE. The CDR3 DNA is TGTGCCAGCAGCGTAGAAACGGGACGGATTAATGAGAAACTGTTTTTT. It yields the protein CASSVETGRINEKLFF.

The chain recombines TRBV10-2 with TRBJ1-1; no clear D. The CDR3 consists of 13 residues. Germline lookup yields CDR1 WSHSY and CDR2 SAAADI. Trimming took 7 bases from V and 4 from J, leaving 13 bases between them. The CDR3 loop is CASTDRGRTEAFF. As DNA, the CDR3 is TGCGCCAGCACCGATCGGGGTCGCACTGAAGCTTTCTTT.